A selection of T cell receptor beta chains follows, all from one sample in a study of cytomegalovirus exposure and HLA in healthy donors. Some clones are missing from TCRdb's copy, which holds only in-frame ones; the method was immunoSEQ multiplex PCR. The repertoire includes about 140,000 clones, over 75% of them detected once, and roughly 2.9% sits in the top ten. Sequencing was carried out using PBMCs. These receptors came from a woman between 25 and 40 years old in good health and CMV-seronegative. The CDR3 runs from the conserved cysteine through the conserved F or W. Each record gives: V gene, J gene, D gene, CDR3 protein. A D gene is named only where the DNA matches it firmly.

v_call: TRBV7-9
j_call: TRBJ2-1
d_call: TRBD2
cdr3_aa: CASSSAVTSEREQFF

v_call: TRBV7-2
j_call: TRBJ1-5
d_call: TRBD1
cdr3_aa: CASSPTGTGRLQPQHF

v_call: TRBV30
j_call: TRBJ1-5
d_call: -
cdr3_aa: CAWRAGPNQPQHF

v_call: TRBV5-4
j_call: TRBJ2-1
d_call: -
cdr3_aa: CASSPLSGGPYNEQFF

v_call: TRBV9
j_call: TRBJ2-7
d_call: -
cdr3_aa: CASSVDRVSYEQYF

v_call: TRBV6-6
j_call: TRBJ2-1
d_call: -
cdr3_aa: CASIPRGGGYNEQFF

v_call: TRBV7-9
j_call: TRBJ2-3
d_call: TRBD2
cdr3_aa: CASSRGGLADTQYF

v_call: TRBV7-8
j_call: TRBJ1-4
d_call: -
cdr3_aa: CASSGGGASNEKLFF

v_call: TRBV27
j_call: TRBJ2-3
d_call: TRBD2
cdr3_aa: CASSSPGLGTDTQYF

v_call: TRBV9
j_call: TRBJ2-3
d_call: TRBD2
cdr3_aa: CASSVDSGRTTDTQYF

v_call: TRBV5-1
j_call: TRBJ2-2
d_call: TRBD2
cdr3_aa: CASSSPYPSGFNTGELFF

v_call: TRBV9
j_call: TRBJ1-2
d_call: TRBD1
cdr3_aa: CASRPELQGAVGGYTF

v_call: TRBV6-1
j_call: TRBJ2-2
d_call: TRBD2
cdr3_aa: CASSEASLAGYTGELFF

v_call: TRBV27
j_call: TRBJ2-2
d_call: -
cdr3_aa: CASSPGQGDGELFF

v_call: TRBV13
j_call: TRBJ2-1
d_call: TRBD1
cdr3_aa: CASSSGTGLYNEQFF

v_call: TRBV2
j_call: TRBJ1-2
d_call: -
cdr3_aa: CASTTWQGRADYGYTF

v_call: TRBV5-1
j_call: TRBJ1-3
d_call: TRBD1
cdr3_aa: CASSSLQGAPGNTIYF

v_call: TRBV15
j_call: TRBJ1-1
d_call: -
cdr3_aa: CATSSPFTGTEAFF

v_call: TRBV10-3
j_call: TRBJ2-3
d_call: TRBD1
cdr3_aa: CAISDRRPGQGADTQYF

v_call: TRBV27
j_call: TRBJ2-3
d_call: -
cdr3_aa: CASSPNVQGTDTQYF

v_call: TRBV11-2
j_call: TRBJ2-7
d_call: TRBD1
cdr3_aa: CASSLHNTRGPGPPYEQYF

v_call: TRBV5-1
j_call: TRBJ1-3
d_call: -
cdr3_aa: CASSLDPFTSSGNTIYF

v_call: TRBV19
j_call: TRBJ2-7
d_call: -
cdr3_aa: CASSSNRQATSYEQYF

v_call: TRBV9
j_call: TRBJ2-3
d_call: TRBD2
cdr3_aa: CASSGTSVSTDTQYF

v_call: TRBV19
j_call: TRBJ2-7
d_call: TRBD1
cdr3_aa: CASIPSGQGAREQYF

v_call: TRBV6-5
j_call: TRBJ1-2
d_call: -
cdr3_aa: CASSYGAGYGYTF

v_call: TRBV6-1
j_call: TRBJ1-5
d_call: -
cdr3_aa: CASTHRGTNQPQHF

v_call: TRBV4-1
j_call: TRBJ1-4
d_call: TRBD1
cdr3_aa: CASSQVIPGTGNEKLFF

v_call: TRBV7-9
j_call: TRBJ2-5
d_call: -
cdr3_aa: CASSLSFWQTQETQYF

v_call: TRBV5-1
j_call: TRBJ2-6
d_call: -
cdr3_aa: CASGLYTSGANVLTF

v_call: TRBV28
j_call: TRBJ2-3
d_call: TRBD2
cdr3_aa: CASSLGGSHTDTQYF